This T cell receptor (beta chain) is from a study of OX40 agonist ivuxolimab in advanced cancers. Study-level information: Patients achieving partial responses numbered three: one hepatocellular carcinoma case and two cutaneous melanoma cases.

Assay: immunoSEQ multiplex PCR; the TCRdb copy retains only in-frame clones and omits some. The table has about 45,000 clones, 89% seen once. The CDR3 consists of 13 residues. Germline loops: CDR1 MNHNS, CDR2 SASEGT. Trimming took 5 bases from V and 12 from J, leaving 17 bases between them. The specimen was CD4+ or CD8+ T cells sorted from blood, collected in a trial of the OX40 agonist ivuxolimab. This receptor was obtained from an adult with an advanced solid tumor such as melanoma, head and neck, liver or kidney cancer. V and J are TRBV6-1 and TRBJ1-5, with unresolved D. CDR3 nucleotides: TGTGCCAGCAGTCCAAGGGTGCAGACTGACCAGCATTTT. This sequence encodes CASSPRVQTDQHF.